This T cell receptor beta chain came from a study of T cell changes during pregnancy in multiple sclerosis. The length of the CDR3 is 15 residues. Germline CDR1 MGHRA, CDR2 YSYEKL. The V end lost 0 bases, the J end lost 4 bases, and 12 bases lay between the germline ends. Measured with immunoSEQ multiplex PCR; TCRdb has only the in-frame clones, and not every one. In the table there are about 56,000 clones, just under 90% of which are singletons. The TCR was taken from a human donor whose cells served as feeder cells for cultures in a pregnancy study. V usage is TRBV4-1 and J usage is TRBJ1-1; D may be TRBD1 (5 bases). Sequencing was done on a sample of peripheral blood from another person, used as feeder cells. The DNA of the CDR3 is TGCGCCAGCAGCCAAGATGTGGGGCGGTCCACTGAAGCTTTCTTT. Protein: CASSQDVGRSTEAFF.